These 13 T cell receptor beta chains share one sample of origin, sequenced in a study of blood T cells in healthy people across ages. A second PCR, run for roughly 7 to 11 cycles, used a sample-barcoded 5' primer plus a J-beta primer mix. One entry per CDR3 protein results from TCRdb running MiXCR on the 5' RACE reads. The sample gives about 680,000 distinct CDR3 sequences, approximately 50% of which show up once; 30% to 40% is in the top ten. The sample taken for sequencing was blood. The receptors shown here come from a woman between 55 and 75 years old in good health.

The chain carries TRBV2 and TRBJ2-6; D unclear. The CDR3 covers 14 residues. Germline V gives CDR1 SNHLY, CDR2 FYNNEI. V lost 4 bases and J 2 bases, leaving 6 bases between the germline ends. CDR3 amino acids: CASSGAAGANVLTF. CDR3 nucleotides: TGTGCCAGCAGTGGGGCTGCTGGGGCCAACGTCCTGACTTTC.

This clonotype was counted a few times. The rearrangement joins TRBV27 to TRBJ2-7, with a tentative D call TRBD2 (5 bases). This CDR3 is 14 amino acids long. V was cut by 6 bases and J by 7 bases, with 19 bases left in between. The germline V gene has CDR1 MNHEY and CDR2 SMNVEV (reference sequence). CDR3 DNA sequence: TGTGCCAGCAGGGGTGGACTGGGGATTGGGGAGCAGTACTTC. This gives the protein CASRGGLGIGEQYF.

Only a few counts were recorded for this clonotype. The chain is built from TRBV10-3 and TRBJ2-7; 8 positions match TRBD1. Germline values: CDR1 ENHRY, CDR2 SYGVKD. V shed 6 bases, J shed 3 bases, and the junction held 13 bases outside the gene matches. The CDR3 totals 16 residues. The CDR3 bases are TGTGCCATCAGACCCACAGGGGGGAAAAACTACTACGAGCAGTACTTC. This sequence encodes CAIRPTGGKNYYEQYF.

The chain recombines TRBV28 with TRBJ1-1; TRBD1 aligns across 7 bases. Trimming removed 5 bases from V and 4 bases from J; junction bases left unmatched: 7. Germline lookup yields CDR1 MDHEN and CDR2 SYDVKM. This CDR3 is 14 amino acids long. CDR3 loop: CASSRRQGPTEAFF. The CDR3 DNA reads as TGTGCCAGCAGTCGCCGACAGGGACCCACTGAAGCTTTCTTT.

This clonotype was recorded once. V is TRBV12-3 or TRBV12-4 and J is TRBJ1-5, with D unclear. The V gene lost 3 bases and the J gene lost 7 bases, with 19 bases spanning the gap. CDR3 length: 16 residues. The CDR3 loop is CASSFQGSRGRQPQHF. CDR3 bases: TGTGCCAGCAGTTTTCAAGGATCACGGGGAAGGCAGCCCCAGCATTTT.

The V and J genes are TRBV5-1 and TRBJ1-1, with TRBD1 matching over 8 bases. V lost 0 bases, J lost 5 bases, and 6 bases stayed unmatched. In germline, CDR1 is SGHRS, CDR2 YFSETQ. This CDR3 contains 15 residues. This CDR3 is CASSLGIDRGTEAFF. CDR3 DNA: TGCGCCAGCAGCTTGGGAATCGACAGGGGAACTGAAGCTTTCTTT. The full variable domain, rest sourced from reference TRBV5-1 and TRBJ1-1, is KAGVTQTPRYLIKTRGQQVTLSCSPISGHRSVSWYQQTPGQGLQFLFEYFSETQRNKGNFPGRFSGRQFSNSRSEMNVSTLELGDSALYLCASSLGIDRGTEAFFGQGTRLTVV.

The V call is TRBV6-6, the J call TRBJ2-7; 9 bases agree with TRBD1. The end of the DNA is better explained by TRBJ2-5, so the J call may be wrong. CDR1 MNHNY and CDR2 SVGAGI come from the germline V gene (reference sequence). This CDR3 has 17 residues. The CDR3 loop is CASSSRLEQGAGETQYF. In DNA form, the CDR3 reads TGTGCCAGCAGTAGTAGATTAGAACAGGGGGCGGGAGAGACCCAGTACTTC.

This clonotype was seen more than once but under ten times. The V and J genes are TRBV7-9 and TRBJ1-1, with unresolved D. V was trimmed by 4 bases and J by 5 bases, leaving 11 bases between them. The CDR3 has 13 residues. The V gene's germline CDR1 is SEHNR and CDR2 FQNEAQ (reference sequence). CDR3 coding DNA: TGTGCCAGCAGCTCATACACGGCGACTGAAGCTTTCTTT. It translates to CASSSYTATEAFF. Full variable domain (rest looked up from reference TRBV7-9 and TRBJ1-1): DTGVSQNPRHKITKRGQNVTFRCDPISEHNRLYWYRQTLGQGPEFLTYFQNEAQLEKSRLLSDRFSAERPKGSFSTLEIQRTEQGDSAMYLCASSSYTATEAFFGQGTRLTVV.

The chain is built from TRBV12-3 or TRBV12-4 and TRBJ1-1; D not certain. Trimming removed 7 bases from V and 4 bases from J, with 22 bases in between. The CDR3 consists of 16 residues. The CDR3 here is CASMPRQAFSATEAFF. The DNA of the CDR3 is TGTGCCAGCATGCCCCGACAAGCGTTTAGTGCCACTGAAGCTTTCTTT.

The CDR3 loop reads CASSQPTGADYGYTF. As DNA, the CDR3 is TGTGCCAGCAGCCAACCGACAGGGGCGGACTATGGCTACACCTTC. The rearrangement uses TRBV14 and TRBJ1-2; TRBD1 aligns across 8 bases. Germline V gene data show CDR1 as SGHDN and CDR2 as FVKESK. V lost 2 bases, J lost 3 bases, and 5 bases stayed unmatched. This CDR3 has 15 residues.

The chain couples TRBV5-1 to TRBJ1-4, with unresolved D. Trimming took 4 bases from V and 10 from J, leaving 14 bases between them. The CDR3 sequence is 13 residues long. From germline, CDR1 is SGHRS and CDR2 YFSETQ. In DNA, the CDR3 is TGCGCCAGCAGCCTAGACCTTTTTGGAAAACTGTTTTTT. Protein: CASSLDLFGKLFF.

This clonotype has only a few counts. The chain combines TRBV7-2 with TRBJ2-7, with D perhaps matching TRBD2 (6 bases). The CDR3 is 15 residues long. Germline V lookup: CDR1 SGHTA, CDR2 FQGNSA. The germline V and J ends were trimmed by 5 bases and 3 bases, with 17 bases remaining between them. The CDR3 DNA sequence: TGTGCCAGCAGCCTTGTCCGGGACTCCCGCTACGAGCAGTACTTC. Protein sequence: CASSLVRDSRYEQYF.

This chain joins TRBV7-9 and TRBJ1-1; 8 nucleotides line up with TRBD1. This CDR3 contains 14 residues. The junction had 4 bases not matched to a gene; V was cut back by 6 bases and J by 1 base. The germline V gene encodes CDR1 SEHNR and CDR2 FQNEAQ (reference sequence). CDR3 nucleotides: TGTGCCAGCAGGACAGGGGACTCGAACACTGAAGCTTTCTTT. This encodes CASRTGDSNTEAFF.